A single T cell receptor beta chain is shown here with its context. Antigen: not known. These data originate in a study of T cell repertoires in cytomegalovirus infection. Looking at the study overall: Public TCR beta signatures indicated both CMV infection and matching HLA type.

Whole-study findings and limits: Predominance within the ex vivo response was attributable to HLA-C-restricted CMV-specific TCR beta clonotypes. Carriers of CMV and the relevant HLA type were discriminated by public TCR beta frequency.

A single record per CDR3 protein comes from TCRdb applying MiXCR to the reads. The repertoire holds about 770,000 distinct CDR3 sequences, with almost 30% as singletons. The sample in question was cultured CD8+ T cells from PBMCs, obtained from culture after CMV antigen stimulation. The clonotype comes from a human donor in good health (CMV status not recorded). Some clones in this sample may be carry-over from other donors' samples.

The CDR3 sequence: CASSLDTAEDRYGYTF. CDR3 nucleotides: TGTGCCAGCAGCTTAGATACGGCTGAAGACCGCTATGGCTACACCTTC. The chain recombines TRBV7-9 with TRBJ1-2; D not resolved. CDR1 and CDR2 (germline): SEHNR, FQNEAQ (reference sequence). CDR3 length: 16 amino acids. Trimming left V 1 base short and J 4 bases short, with 16 bases between.